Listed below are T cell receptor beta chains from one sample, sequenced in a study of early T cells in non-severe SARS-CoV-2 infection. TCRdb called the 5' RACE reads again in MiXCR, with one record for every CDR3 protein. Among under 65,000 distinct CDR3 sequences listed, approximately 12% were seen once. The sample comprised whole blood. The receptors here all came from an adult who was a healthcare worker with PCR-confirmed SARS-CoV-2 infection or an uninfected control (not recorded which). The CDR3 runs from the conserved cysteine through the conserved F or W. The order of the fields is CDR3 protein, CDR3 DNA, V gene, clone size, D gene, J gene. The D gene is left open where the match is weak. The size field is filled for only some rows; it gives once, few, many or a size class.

CDR3: CASSVVSTDTQYF
DNA: TGTGCCAGCAGCGTGGTTAGCACAGATACGCAGTATTTT
V: TRBV9
size: many
D: -
J: TRBJ2-3

CDR3: CASSKYRGSGELFF
DNA: TGTGCCAGCAGCAAATACAGGGGATCCGGGGAGCTGTTTTTT
V: TRBV21-1
size: few
D: -
J: TRBJ2-2

CDR3: CASSQDRTGPYEQYF
DNA: TGCGCCAGCAGCCAAGATCGGACAGGGCCCTACGAGCAGTACTTC
V: TRBV4-1
size: many
D: TRBD1
J: TRBJ2-7

CDR3: CASSYPSSGGWGTEAFF
DNA: TGTGCCAGCAGCTACCCGAGTTCTGGAGGCTGGGGCACTGAAGCTTTCTTT
V: TRBV7-9
size: many
D: -
J: TRBJ1-1

CDR3: CASSQILGQVSGNTIYF
DNA: TGCGCCAGCAGCCAAATTCTCGGACAAGTCTCTGGAAACACCATATATTTT
V: TRBV4-3
size: -
D: -
J: TRBJ1-3

CDR3: CASSVGPDSYEQYF
DNA: TGTGCCAGCAGCGTAGGGCCCGACAGCTACGAGCAGTACTTC
V: TRBV9
size: few
D: -
J: TRBJ2-7

CDR3: CASSPHLRDTGELFF
DNA: TGTGCCAGCAGCCCACACCTAAGGGACACCGGGGAGCTGTTTTTT
V: TRBV16
size: many
D: -
J: TRBJ2-2

CDR3: CASSYPHRTANTEAFF
DNA: TGTGCCAGCAGTTACCCTCATAGGACAGCCAACACTGAAGCTTTCTTT
V: TRBV6-2/TRBV6-3
size: many
D: -
J: TRBJ1-1

CDR3: CASSPRSMTGGISGNTIYF
DNA: TGTGCCAGCTCACCACGCAGTATGACAGGGGGCATCTCTGGAAACACCATATATTTT
V: TRBV18
size: many
D: TRBD1
J: TRBJ1-3

CDR3: CASSHPLGLQETQYF
DNA: TGTGCCAGCAGCCATCCCCTCGGCCTTCAAGAGACCCAGTACTTC
V: TRBV7-9
size: few
D: -
J: TRBJ2-5

CDR3: CASSLDSMNTEAFF
DNA: TGTGCCAGCAGCTTAGACTCTATGAACACTGAAGCTTTCTTT
V: TRBV7-3
size: many
D: -
J: TRBJ1-1

CDR3: CASSFDGSGANVLTF
DNA: TGTGCCAGCAGCTTCGACGGCTCTGGGGCCAACGTCCTGACTTTC
V: TRBV9
size: -
D: -
J: TRBJ2-6

CDR3: CASSTAWDEKLFF
DNA: TGTGCCAGCAGCACCGCCTGGGATGAAAAACTGTTTTTT
V: TRBV7-9
size: -
D: -
J: TRBJ1-4

CDR3: CASRTTGGSGYTF
DNA: TGTGCCAGCAGGACCACAGGGGGCAGTGGCTACACCTTC
V: TRBV12-3/TRBV12-4
size: few
D: TRBD1
J: TRBJ1-2

CDR3: CASTPPGTEQFF
DNA: TGCGCCAGCACCCCGCCCGGGACAGAGCAGTTCTTC
V: TRBV5-1
size: few
D: -
J: TRBJ2-1

CDR3: CASSLATVSGAAAQFF
DNA: TGTGCCAGCAGTTTAGCCACTGTCTCCGGAGCCGCCGCACAGTTCTTC
V: TRBV12-3/TRBV12-4
size: -
D: -
J: TRBJ2-1

CDR3: CASSIFTSQETQYF
DNA: TGTGCCAGCAGCATCTTCACGTCGCAAGAGACCCAGTACTTC
V: TRBV7-9
size: -
D: -
J: TRBJ2-5

CDR3: CASSPSRTASGNTIYF
DNA: TGTGCCAGCAGCCCGTCCAGGACAGCCTCTGGAAACACCATATATTTT
V: TRBV7-9
size: few
D: -
J: TRBJ1-3

CDR3: CASSLQAGADEQYF
DNA: TGTGCCAGCTCACTGCAAGCGGGAGCGGACGAGCAGTACTTC
V: TRBV18
size: many
D: TRBD2
J: TRBJ2-7

CDR3: CASSQDEGSDEQFF
DNA: TGTGCCAGCAGCCAAGATGAAGGAAGCGATGAGCAGTTCTTC
V: TRBV3-1
size: few
D: -
J: TRBJ2-1

CDR3: CASSRTVLYGYTF
DNA: TGTGCCAGCAGTAGGACAGTCCTCTATGGCTACACCTTC
V: TRBV27
size: -
D: -
J: TRBJ1-2

CDR3: CASSLQGRTGYTF
DNA: TGTGCCAGCAGCTTGCAGGGAAGGACTGGCTACACCTTC
V: TRBV5-4
size: few
D: -
J: TRBJ1-2

CDR3: CASSYKRGREFF
DNA: TGTGCCAGCAGTTACAAGCGGGGCCGGGAGTTCTTC
V: TRBV27
size: many
D: TRBD2
J: TRBJ2-1

CDR3: CASSTGGSTDTQYF
DNA: TGTGCCAGCTCTACCGGGGGGAGCACAGATACGCAGTATTTT
V: TRBV28
size: -
D: TRBD2
J: TRBJ2-3

CDR3: CASSFPPGQGLIGGNIQYF
DNA: TGTGCCAGCAGTTTTCCTCCGGGACAGGGATTAATCGGAGGAAACATTCAGTACTTC
V: TRBV12-3/TRBV12-4
size: few
D: TRBD1
J: TRBJ2-4

CDR3: CASSFSGGGGDTQYF
DNA: TGCGCCAGCAGCTTCAGCGGGGGAGGTGGTGATACGCAGTATTTT
V: TRBV4-1
size: many
D: TRBD2
J: TRBJ2-3